The source of this T cell receptor (beta chain) is a study of siplizumab effects on memory and regulatory T cells. Findings and caveats of the study: Unstimulated subset assignment was obtained for only a minor fraction of alloreactive clones. About 80-96% of proliferating CD4+ or CD8+ clones had no assignable naive or memory phenotype.

J was trimmed by 2 bases and V by 5 bases; bases with no gene match: 5. CDR3 length: 14 amino acids. Germline CDR1 is LNHDA and CDR2 is SQIVND (reference sequence). In the case of this clone: The antigen is unknown.

Profiling relied on immunoSEQ multiplex PCR, and the TCRdb table lists in-frame clones only, not all of them. The data hold tens of thousands of clones, with about 98% observed a single time. The sample taken for sequencing was naive CD8+ T cells sorted from blood. This TCR was recovered from a human donor in good health. The chain recombines TRBV19 with TRBJ2-7, with 8 bases identical to TRBD2. The CDR3 nucleotides are TGTGCCAGTAGTGAGGGACTAGGAACCTACGAGCAGTACTTC. Its translation: CASSEGLGTYEQYF. The full variable domain, its missing parts supplied by reference TRBV19 and TRBJ2-7, is DGGITQSPKYLFRKEGQNVTLSCEQNLNHDAMYWYRQDPGQGLRLIYYSQIVNDFQKGDIAEGYSVSREKKESFPLTVTSAQKNPTAFYLCASSEGLGTYEQYFGPGTRLTVT.